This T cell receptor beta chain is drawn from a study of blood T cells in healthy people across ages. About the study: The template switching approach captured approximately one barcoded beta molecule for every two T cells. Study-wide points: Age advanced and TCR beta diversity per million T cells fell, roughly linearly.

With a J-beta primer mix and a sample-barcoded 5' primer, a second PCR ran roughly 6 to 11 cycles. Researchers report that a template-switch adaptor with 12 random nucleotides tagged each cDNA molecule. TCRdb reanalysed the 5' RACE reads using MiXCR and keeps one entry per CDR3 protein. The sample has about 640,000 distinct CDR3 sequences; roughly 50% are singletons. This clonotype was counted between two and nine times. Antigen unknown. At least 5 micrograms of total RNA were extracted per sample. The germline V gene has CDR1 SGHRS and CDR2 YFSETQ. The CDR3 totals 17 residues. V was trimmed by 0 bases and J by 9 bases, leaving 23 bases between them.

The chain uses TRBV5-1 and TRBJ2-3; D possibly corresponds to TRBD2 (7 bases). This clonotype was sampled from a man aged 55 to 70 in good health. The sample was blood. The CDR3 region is CASSLDVSAGATPTQYF. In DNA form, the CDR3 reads TGCGCCAGCAGCTTGGATGTGAGCGCGGGGGCAACCCCAACGCAGTATTTT.